This TCR beta chain is from a study of T cell changes during pregnancy in multiple sclerosis. Generated by immunoSEQ multiplex PCR, the TCRdb table keeps only in-frame clones and is missing some. The sample has about 30,000 clones, around 93% seen once. The CDR3 covers 14 residues. The V segment lost 4 bases and the J segment 7 bases; nucleotides outside the gene matches: 3. From germline, CDR1 is SGHRS and CDR2 YFSETQ. This TCR derives from a female donor with multiple sclerosis, enrolled in a pregnancy study. Material: CD4+ T cells from peripheral blood mononuclear cells, obtained after pregnancy. This rearrangement joins TRBV5-1 to TRBJ1-6, with 9 bases lining up with TRBD1. The CDR3 protein is CASSRTGENSPLHF. CDR3 coding DNA: TGCGCCAGCAGCCGGACAGGGGAGAATTCACCCCTCCACTTT.